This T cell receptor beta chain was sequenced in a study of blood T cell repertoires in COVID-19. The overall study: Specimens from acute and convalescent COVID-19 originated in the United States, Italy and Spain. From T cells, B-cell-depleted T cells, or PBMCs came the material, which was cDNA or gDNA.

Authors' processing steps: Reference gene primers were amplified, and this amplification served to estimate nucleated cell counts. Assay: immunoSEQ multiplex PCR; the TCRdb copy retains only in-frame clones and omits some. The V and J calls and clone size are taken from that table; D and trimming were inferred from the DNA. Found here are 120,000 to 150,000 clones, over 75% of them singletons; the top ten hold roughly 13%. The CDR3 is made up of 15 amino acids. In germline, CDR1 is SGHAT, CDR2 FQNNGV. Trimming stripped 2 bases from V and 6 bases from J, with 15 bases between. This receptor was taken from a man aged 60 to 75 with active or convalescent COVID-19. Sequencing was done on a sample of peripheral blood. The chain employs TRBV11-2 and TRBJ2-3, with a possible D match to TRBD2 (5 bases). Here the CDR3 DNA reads TGTGCCAGCAGCTTAATACTTAGCGCGGCGGATACGCAGTATTTT. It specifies CASSLILSAADTQYF.